The 19 T cell receptor beta chains listed next were all sequenced from one sample in a study of blood T cell repertoires in COVID-19 (TCRdb year 2020). Receptor amplification or capture employed the immunoSEQ multiplex PCR assay. TCRdb re-hosts the immuneACCESS table, in-frame sequences only. Its copies lack some clones; in the studies checked, an unresolved V gene accounts for under half of them, and the cause for the rest is not known. For this sample there are a few hundred thousand clones; approximately 79% appear just once. In total, the top ten clones hold approximately 4.3% of the sample. The sequenced material came from PBMCs or T cells enriched from blood (not recorded which). All receptors derive from a man aged 25-40 years with acute COVID-19.

The CDR3, as DNA: TGCAGCGCCAGCTCCGGGCGGGATAATTCACCCCTCCACTTT. Translation: CSASSGRDNSPLHF. The chain is built from TRBV29-1 and TRBJ1-6; unclear D gene. The CDR3 loop spans 14 amino acids. V dropped 7 bases and J dropped 5 bases, with 15 bases sitting between them. Germline V lookup: CDR1 SQVTM, CDR2 ANQGSEA.

The rearrangement uses TRBV5-1 and TRBJ2-1, with D perhaps matching TRBD1 (5 bases). The CDR3 spans 13 residues. Germline-derived CDR1 and CDR2 are SGHRS and YFSETQ. Trimming left V 2 bases short and J 6 bases short, with 9 bases between. The CDR3 DNA follows: TGCGCCAGCAGCTTAAGACAGCCCAATGAGCAGTTCTTC. Amino acids: CASSLRQPNEQFF.

This clone was found a few times. The chain couples TRBV4-3 to TRBJ2-6; D possibly corresponds to TRBD2 (5 bases). The CDR3 loop spans 16 amino acids. Germline V gene data show CDR1 as LGHNA and CDR2 as YSLEER. V was shortened by 0 bases and J by 0 bases, with 6 bases between the two germline ends. Here the CDR3 reads CASSQERGSGANVLTF. The CDR3 nucleotides read TGCGCCAGCAGCCAAGAACGGGGCTCTGGGGCCAACGTCCTGACTTTC.

V and J are TRBV7-8 and TRBJ2-3; D is ambiguous. The germline V gene encodes CDR1 SGHVS and CDR2 FQNEAQ. The V gene lost 5 bases and the J gene lost 4 bases, with 16 bases spanning the gap. The CDR3 length is 15 residues. The CDR3 DNA reads TGTGCCAGCAGCCATGACAACGTCGCCGCAGATACGCAGTATTTT. This codes for CASSHDNVAADTQYF.

This chain connects TRBV18 to TRBJ1-3; unclear D gene. V lost 2 bases and J 0 bases, leaving 8 bases between the germline ends. The germline V gene encodes CDR1 KGHSH and CDR2 LQKENI. CDR3 length: 15 amino acids. The CDR3 sequence: CASSPASSSGNTIYF. In DNA form, the CDR3 reads TGTGCCAGCTCACCAGCCTCCAGCTCTGGAAACACCATATATTTT.

V gene TRBV5-4 combines with J gene TRBJ2-1; D perhaps matches TRBD2 (6 bases). V lost 4 bases to trimming and J lost 1 base, with 18 bases between them. The CDR3 consists of 17 residues. CDR1 and CDR2 (germline): SGHNT, YYREEE (reference sequence). The CDR3 nucleotides are TGTGCCAGCAGCCTACAATTTAGCGGCGGGTCCTACAATGAGCAGTTCTTC. Amino acid sequence: CASSLQFSGGSYNEQFF.

V is TRBV27 and J is TRBJ2-2; TRBD2 is a possible D gene (5 bases). V was clipped by 6 bases and J by 4 bases, with 12 bases between them. In germline, CDR1 is MNHEY, CDR2 SMNVEV (reference sequence). The CDR3 covers 14 residues. CDR3 amino acids: CASSGLIPTGELFF. The DNA of the CDR3 is TGTGCCAGCAGCGGACTTATACCCACCGGGGAGCTGTTTTTT.

The chain recombines TRBV3-1 (or the pseudogene TRBV3-2) with TRBJ2-2, with 9 bases lining up with TRBD2. The CDR3 has 18 amino acids. J was trimmed by 0 bases and V by 7 bases; bases with no gene match: 12. Germline assignment: CDR1 LGHDT and CDR2 YNNKEL (reference sequence). CDR3 loop: CASTPRRGGLTNTGELFF. The CDR3 DNA follows: TGTGCCAGCACCCCCAGGCGGGGGGGCCTTACGAACACCGGGGAGCTGTTTTTT.

DNA of the CDR3: TGTGCCAGCAGCTTGAGAATAGCGAGCCGCACAGATACGCAGTATTTT. Protein sequence: CASSLRIASRTDTQYF. V and J are TRBV11-2 and TRBJ2-3; perhaps TRBD2 as D (5 bases). Germline V gene data show CDR1 as SGHAT and CDR2 as FQNNGV. The CDR3 has 16 amino acids. Trimming left V 3 bases short and J 1 base short, with 14 bases between.

This chain connects TRBV3-1 (or the pseudogene TRBV3-2) to TRBJ1-1, with D possibly TRBD1 on 6 matching bases. V lost 4 bases and J lost 4, with 16 bases in between. Germline V CDR1 and CDR2: LGHDT, YNNKEL (reference sequence). This CDR3 is 15 amino acids long. CDR3 DNA: TGTGCCAGCAGCCCGGGGGGCCCCCGGTCCACTGAAGCTTTCTTT. Its protein is CASSPGGPRSTEAFF.

The chain links TRBV30 to TRBJ1-1; D remains ambiguous. CDR1 GTSNPN and CDR2 SVGIG come from the germline V gene (reference sequence). V was shortened by 4 bases and J by 4 bases, with 19 bases between the two germline ends. The CDR3 has 15 residues. CDR3 protein: CAWIQLGLSGTEAFF. In DNA, the CDR3 is TGTGCCTGGATCCAACTTGGCCTATCGGGCACTGAAGCTTTCTTT.

The chain has TRBV5-1 and TRBJ2-1; 7 nucleotides match TRBD1. Germline V gene data show CDR1 as SGHRS and CDR2 as YFSETQ. The CDR3 is made up of 14 amino acids. V dropped 7 bases and J dropped 1; count of bases not matched to a gene: 5. CDR3 sequence (DNA): TGCGCCAGCCGTCCGGGACAGTCCTACAATGAGCAGTTCTTC. It is translated as CASRPGQSYNEQFF.

The CDR3 loop reads CASSTWTGWMFF. CDR3 DNA: TGTGCCAGCAGCACCTGGACAGGGTGGATGTTCTTC. The J gene is TRBJ2-1, the V gene TRBV7-2; TRBD1 matches at 8 bases. CDR1 is SGHTA, CDR2 FQGNSA, per germline. The CDR3 has 12 amino acids. The V and J ends lost 5 bases and 15 bases, in that order; junction bases with no gene match: 9.

This clone was counted ten times or more. V usage is TRBV6-1 and J usage is TRBJ2-1, with 8 bases identical to TRBD2. V shed 2 bases, J shed 0 bases, and the junction held 0 bases outside the gene matches. CDR3 length: 15 residues. Germline CDR1 and CDR2: MNHNS and SASEGT. CDR3 protein: CASSELAGSYNEQFF. Here the CDR3 DNA reads TGTGCCAGCAGTGAACTAGCGGGCTCCTACAATGAGCAGTTCTTC.

This clone was seen just once. This chain connects TRBV21-1 to TRBJ1-5. TRBV21-1 is recorded as a pseudogene. This CDR3 spans 16 amino acids. CDR3 in DNA: TGTGCCAGCAGCAAAGAGGGCGGGTTGGGCAATCAGCCCCAGCATTTT. The encoded protein is CASSKEGGLGNQPQHF.

The chain couples TRBV28 to TRBJ2-1; the match to TRBD2 covers 13 bases. In germline, CDR1 is MDHEN, CDR2 SYDVKM. V lost 4 bases to trimming and J lost 10 bases; unmatched junction nucleotides: 10. The CDR3 has 16 residues. Here the CDR3 reads CASSYPTSGGAREQFF. CDR3 bases: TGTGCCAGCAGTTACCCAACTAGCGGGGGGGCCCGGGAGCAGTTCTTC.

This clone was seen more than once but under ten times. V is TRBV28 and J is TRBJ2-3; D perhaps matches TRBD2 (6 bases). This CDR3 is 17 amino acids long. V was trimmed by 3 bases and J by 7 bases, leaving 23 bases between them. Germline lookup yields CDR1 MDHEN and CDR2 SYDVKM. For the CDR3, the DNA is TGTGCCAGCAGTTTCGCGAAAGAGGGTGGGGGGATGAATACGCAGTATTTT. Amino acid sequence: CASSFAKEGGGMNTQYF.

The chain recombines TRBV24-1 with TRBJ1-6, with 8 bases identical to TRBD1. V lost 5 bases, J lost 7 bases, and 3 bases stayed unmatched. The CDR3 sequence is 14 residues long. The germline CDR1 and CDR2 sequences are KGHDR and SFDVKD. Written as DNA, the CDR3 is TGTGCCACCAGTGGGACAGGGTCAAATTCACCCCTCCACTTT. Translating gives CATSGTGSNSPLHF.

The genes are TRBV5-4 and TRBJ2-5; 9 positions match TRBD2. This CDR3 has 15 amino acids. Trimming took 0 bases from V and 4 from J; bases not matched to a gene: 4. Germline CDR1 and CDR2: SGHNT and YYREEE (reference sequence). The CDR3 protein is CASSLGAGGTETQYF. The CDR3 nucleotides read TGTGCCAGCAGCTTGGGAGCGGGGGGTACAGAGACCCAGTACTTC.